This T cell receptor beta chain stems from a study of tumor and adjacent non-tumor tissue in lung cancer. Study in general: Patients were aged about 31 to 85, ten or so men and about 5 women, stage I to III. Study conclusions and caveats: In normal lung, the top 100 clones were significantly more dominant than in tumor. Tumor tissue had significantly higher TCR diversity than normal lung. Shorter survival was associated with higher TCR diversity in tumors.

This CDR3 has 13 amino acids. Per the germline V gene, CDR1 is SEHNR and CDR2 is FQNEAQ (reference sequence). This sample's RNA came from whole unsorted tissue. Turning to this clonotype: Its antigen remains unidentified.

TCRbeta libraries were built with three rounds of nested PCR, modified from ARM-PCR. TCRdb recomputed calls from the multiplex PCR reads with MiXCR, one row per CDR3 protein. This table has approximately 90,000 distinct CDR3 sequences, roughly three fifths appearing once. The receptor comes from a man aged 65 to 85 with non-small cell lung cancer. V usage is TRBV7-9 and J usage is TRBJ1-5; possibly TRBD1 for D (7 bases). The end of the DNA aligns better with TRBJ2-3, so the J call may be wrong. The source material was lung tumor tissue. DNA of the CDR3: TGTGCCAGCAGCTTAGAGGGGGGACAGTCCCAGTATTTT. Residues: CASSLEGGQSQYF.